The 21 T cell receptor beta chains in this list originate from one sample, sequenced in a study of T cell repertoires in cytomegalovirus infection. Their target antigens are unknown. From the reads, TCRdb called clonotypes with MiXCR, one entry per CDR3 protein. The data contain about a million distinct CDR3 sequences, around 30% of them seen just once; the ten biggest clones take up 11% to 15%. Sequences were derived from cultured CD8+ T cells from PBMCs, sampled from culture after CMV antigen stimulation. These receptors were collected from a human donor in good health (CMV status not recorded). Some clones in this sample may be carry-over from other donors' samples.

This clonotype appeared a few times. V is TRBV5-5 and J is TRBJ1-5, with D maybe TRBD1 (6 bases). Trimming took 4 bases from V and 3 from J, leaving 14 bases between them. The CDR3 is 15 amino acids. Germline loops: CDR1 SGHKS, CDR2 YYEKEE (reference sequence). This chain's CDR3 is CASSPQGIANQPQHF. In DNA, the CDR3 is TGTGCCAGCAGCCCCCAGGGGATTGCCAATCAGCCCCAGCATTTT.

Turning to this clonotype: A much larger clone differs from this one at a single base, so this may be a read error. This rearrangement joins TRBV19 to TRBJ1-1; no clear D gene. The CDR3 has 14 residues. The germline V gene encodes CDR1 LNHDA and CDR2 SQIVND (reference sequence). V dropped 2 bases and J dropped 6 bases, with 13 bases sitting between them. CDR3 in DNA: TGTGCCAGTAGTATATTACCCCCAAACGCTGAAGCTTTCTTT. Translating it yields CASSILPPNAEAFF.

The gene calls are TRBV14 and TRBJ2-1; D possibly corresponds to TRBD2 (5 bases). The CDR3 loop spans 16 amino acids. In germline, CDR1 is SGHDN, CDR2 FVKESK. The V gene lost 0 bases and the J gene lost 9 bases, with 18 bases spanning the gap. DNA for the CDR3: TGTGCCAGCAGCCAAGATGATAGGGCTAGCAGCGGTGAGCAGTTCTTC. Translation gives CASSQDDRASSGEQFF.

The sample holds a few counts of this clonotype. This rearrangement joins TRBV7-8 to TRBJ2-3; unclear D gene. The length of the CDR3 is 13 residues. Trimming removed 8 bases from V and 0 bases from J, with 9 bases in between. The germline V gene has CDR1 SGHVS and CDR2 FQNEAQ. In DNA, the CDR3 is TGTGCCAGCTACGACCCTAGCACAGATACGCAGTATTTT. This codes for CASYDPSTDTQYF.

This clonotype came up many times. This chain joins TRBV7-2 and TRBJ2-7, with 10 nucleotides matching TRBD1. CDR3 length: 15 residues. V lost 5 bases and J lost 5; bases outside the gene matches: 9. Germline assignment: CDR1 SGHTA and CDR2 FQGNSA. The CDR3 loop is CASSQAGTGAHEQYF. DNA for the CDR3: TGTGCCAGCAGCCAAGCCGGGACAGGGGCCCACGAGCAGTACTTC.

The chain recombines TRBV6-5 with TRBJ1-6, with TRBD1 matching over 7 bases. Germline V CDR1 and CDR2: MNHEY, SVGAGI. CDR3 length equals 16 residues. The V and J ends lost 4 bases and 7 bases, in that order; junction bases with no gene match: 10. The CDR3 region is CASSSGTEIWNSPLHF. In DNA, the CDR3 is TGTGCCAGCAGTTCCGGGACAGAAATATGGAATTCACCCCTCCACTTT.

This clonotype showed up just a few times. This chain links TRBV19 with TRBJ2-7; TRBD2 aligns across 8 bases. The trim removed 3 bases at V and 4 bases at J, leaving 5 bases unmatched. Germline lookup yields CDR1 LNHDA and CDR2 SQIVND (reference sequence). The CDR3 sequence is 14 residues long. The CDR3 loop is CASSIASGRYEQYF. For the CDR3, the DNA is TGTGCCAGTAGTATCGCTAGCGGGCGGTACGAGCAGTACTTC.

The rearrangement joins TRBV27 to TRBJ2-1, with 9 bases matching TRBD1. The CDR3 runs 18 residues. Per germline, CDR1 MNHEY and CDR2 SMNVEV (reference sequence). Trimming took 5 bases from V and 3 from J; bases not matched to a gene: 14. The CDR3 nucleotides are TGTGCCAGCAGTGACTCTTTTAACAGGGGGCAGGGCTACAATGAGCAGTTCTTC. Translated, it gives CASSDSFNRGQGYNEQFF.

This clonotype was observed a handful of times. This chain joins TRBV27 and TRBJ2-1, with D hard to call. Trimming took 2 bases from V and 0 from J, leaving 8 bases between them. The CDR3 is made up of 15 amino acids. CDR1 is MNHEY, CDR2 SMNVEV, per germline (reference sequence). The CDR3 region is CASSLVESSYNEQFF. The CDR3 region has the DNA TGTGCCAGCAGTTTAGTGGAGAGCTCCTACAATGAGCAGTTCTTC.

The chain uses TRBV18 and TRBJ2-6, with D unresolved. V shed 2 bases and J shed 4 bases, with 12 bases lying between them. This CDR3 contains 16 residues. Germline V gene sequence: CDR1 KGHSH, CDR2 LQKENI. Written as DNA, the CDR3 is TGTGCCAGCTCACCATCCAGGCCAGTAGGGGCCAACGTCCTGACTTTC. Protein: CASSPSRPVGANVLTF.

This clonotype appeared many times. The rearrangement uses TRBV7-2 and TRBJ1-5, with TRBD1 matching 7 bases. J was trimmed by 4 bases and V by 5 bases; bases with no gene match: 8. This CDR3 is 15 amino acids long. CDR1 and CDR2 (germline): SGHTA, FQGNSA. This CDR3 reads CASSPRDSSNQPQHF. CDR3 DNA sequence: TGTGCCAGCAGCCCCCGGGACAGCTCAAATCAGCCCCAGCATTTT.

This clonotype was seen at least ten times. The chain has TRBV6-6 and TRBJ1-2; the D gene is possibly TRBD1 (5 bases). This CDR3 region has 12 residues. V was trimmed by 2 bases and J by 6 bases, leaving 7 bases between them. From germline, CDR1 is MNHNY and CDR2 SVGAGI (reference sequence). For the CDR3, the DNA is TGTGCCAGCAGTTACCTGGGGGATGGCTACACCTTC. This gives the protein CASSYLGDGYTF.

The V call is TRBV12-3 or TRBV12-4, the J call TRBJ2-1; 8 bases map to TRBD1. The CDR3 has 14 amino acids. After removal of 5 bases from V and 5 bases from J, the junction contained 5 bases not matched to a gene. In nucleotides, the CDR3 is TGTGCCAGCAGTCCCGGGACAGGACACAATGAGCAGTTCTTC. Translating gives CASSPGTGHNEQFF.

In its sample, this clonotype was seen once. The rearrangement joins TRBV6-2 or TRBV6-3 to TRBJ2-5; no clear D gene. CDR3 length: 16 amino acids. CDR1 MNHEY and CDR2 SVGEGT come from the germline V gene. Trimming left V 0 bases short and J 1 base short, with 12 bases between. The DNA for the CDR3 is TGTGCCAGCAGTTACTCGAAGGCGAGGATCCAAGAGACCCAGTACTTC. Translating gives CASSYSKARIQETQYF.

There are many counts of this clonotype. V and J are TRBV11-2 and TRBJ2-2; the D is unclear. Germline CDR1 and CDR2: SGHAT and FQNNGV. There are 15 residues in the CDR3. Trimming shortened V by 5 bases and J by 6 bases, and 16 bases separated the two germline ends. DNA of the CDR3: TGTGCCAGCAGCCCGACGAAGTTGACGGCCGGGGAGCTGTTTTTT. This translates into CASSPTKLTAGELFF.

As for this clonotype: A read error may produce the germline difference seen at one junction end. The chain couples TRBV7-7 to TRBJ2-5, with TRBD2 as a possible D gene (5 bases). In germline, CDR1 is SSHAT, CDR2 FNYEAQ (reference sequence). The CDR3 covers 14 residues. The DNA of the CDR3 is TGTGCTAGCAGCGTGCTAGGAGGTGGAGAGACCCAGTACTTC. Translating gives CASSVLGGGETQYF.

In this sample, this clonotype turned up a few times. J is TRBJ1-2 and V is TRBV6-1; D perhaps matches TRBD1 (5 bases). Deletions cut 8 bases from V and 4 bases from J, with 11 bases between. The CDR3 covers 12 residues. CDR1 and CDR2 (germline): MNHNS, SASEGT. DNA for the CDR3: TGTGCCAGCGGGGACCCCGGCTATGGCTACACCTTC. Its translation: CASGDPGYGYTF.

A note on this clonotype: With a much larger clone just one base away, this may be a read error. J is TRBJ2-5 and V is TRBV7-8; no firm D call. Germline V lookup: CDR1 SGHVS, CDR2 FQNEAQ. This CDR3 contains 14 residues. This CDR3 reads CTSSPEDRQETQYF. CDR3 DNA: TGTACCAGCAGCCCAGAAGACCGACAAGAGACCCAGTACTTC.

This rearrangement joins TRBV19 to TRBJ1-1; D remains unclear. CDR3 length: 13 residues. Looked up from germline, CDR1 is LNHDA and CDR2 is SQIVND (reference sequence). Deletions cut 10 bases from V and 0 bases from J, with 12 bases between. CDR3: CATRALMNTEAFF. In DNA, the CDR3 is TGTGCCACCCGGGCCCTTATGAACACTGAAGCTTTCTTT.

This clonotype showed up just once. The gene calls are TRBV5-1 and TRBJ2-4; 10 nucleotides line up with TRBD2. CDR3 length: 20 residues. The V and J ends lost 1 base and 0 bases, in that order; junction bases with no gene match: 13. Germline V gives CDR1 SGHRS, CDR2 YFSETQ. The CDR3 DNA sequence: TGCGCCAGCAGCTTGCCCATCGAGCTAGCGGGGGCAGGAGCCAAAAACATTCAGTACTTC. Translating gives CASSLPIELAGAGAKNIQYF. Combining the CDR3 with reference TRBV5-1 and TRBJ2-4 gives the whole variable domain KAGVTQTPRYLIKTRGQQVTLSCSPISGHRSVSWYQQTPGQGLQFLFEYFSETQRNKGNFPGRFSGRQFSNSRSEMNVSTLELGDSALYLCASSLPIELAGAGAKNIQYFGAGTRLSVL.

The V and J genes are TRBV10-1 and TRBJ2-1, with a tentative D call TRBD1 (5 bases). The CDR3 spans 12 residues. V was pared by 4 bases and J by 9 bases, with 10 bases between. In germline, CDR1 is WNHNN, CDR2 SYGVQD (reference sequence). CDR3 sequence reads: CASSVRQGEQFF. The CDR3, as DNA: TGCGCCAGCAGTGTCCGGCAGGGTGAGCAGTTCTTC.